One and the same sample provided the 13 T cell receptor beta chains below, sequenced in a study of radiation and T cells in renal cell carcinoma. Libraries were prepared by immunoSEQ multiplex PCR; TCRdb keeps only in-frame clonotypes and omits some of them. The sample carries 10,000 or so clones, around 56% recorded once. Noted treatment: treatment-naive control, cytoreductive nephrectomy. Specimen: tumor tissue, collected from a patient whose treatment was nephrectomy without radiotherapy. These receptors were taken from a man in his forties with renal cell carcinoma.

The chain joins TRBV27 to TRBJ1-5; D remains unclear. The CDR3 has 14 amino acids. The ends were cut back, 5 bases at V and 3 bases at J, with 11 bases in the middle. In germline, CDR1 is MNHEY, CDR2 SMNVEV (reference sequence). The CDR3 nucleotides read TGTGCCAGCAGTGTGCCAGGCGACAATCAGCCCCAGCATTTT. Protein sequence: CASSVPGDNQPQHF.

The V and J genes are TRBV7-3 and TRBJ2-1; D may be TRBD1 (6 bases). The CDR3 consists of 13 residues. Per germline, CDR1 SGHTA and CDR2 FQGTGA. Trimming took 3 bases from V and 6 from J, leaving 9 bases between them. Here the CDR3 DNA reads TGTGCCAGCAGCTTCGACAGGCGCAATGAGCAGTTCTTC. Encoded protein: CASSFDRRNEQFF. Together with reference TRBV7-3 and TRBJ2-1, the CDR3 gives the full variable domain: GAGVSQTPSNKVTEKGKYVELRCDPISGHTALYWYRQSLGQGPEFLIYFQGTGAADDSGLPNDRFFAVRPEGSVSTLKIQRTERGDSAVYLCASSFDRRNEQFFGPGTRLTVL.

The rearrangement joins TRBV6-5 to TRBJ1-1, with D hard to call. V lost 2 bases, J lost 4 bases, and 11 bases lay in between. This CDR3 has 14 residues. The germline V gene has CDR1 MNHEY and CDR2 SVGAGI. CDR3 sequence (DNA): TGTGCCAGCAGTTACGGAGGTCTGGGCACTGAAGCTTTCTTT. This gives the protein CASSYGGLGTEAFF.

This clone came up a few times. V is TRBV2 and J is TRBJ2-1; 10 bases are a match to TRBD2. Germline V CDR1 and CDR2: SNHLY, FYNNEI. This CDR3 is 13 amino acids long. V lost 9 bases to trimming and J lost 3 bases; unmatched junction nucleotides: 2. CDR3 amino acids: CARTSGLYNEQFF. The CDR3 nucleotides read TGTGCCAGGACTAGCGGGCTCTACAATGAGCAGTTCTTC.

This clone has just one count. The V and J genes are TRBV7-2 and TRBJ2-3, with D possibly TRBD2 on 5 matching bases. Germline CDR1 and CDR2: SGHTA and FQGNSA. Trimming cost V 5 bases and J 7 bases, with 13 bases left between them. CDR3 length: 13 amino acids. The CDR3 region is CASSPQRGYTQYF. CDR3 nucleotide sequence: TGTGCCAGCAGCCCGCAAAGAGGGTATACGCAGTATTTT.

The CDR3 loop reads CASSEAVLEQYV. CDR3 DNA sequence: TGTGCCAGCAGTGAAGCGGTTCTGGAGCAGTACGTC. The rearrangement joins TRBV2 to TRBJ2-7; D is unclear. The V end was cut by 0 bases, the J end by 7 bases, with 7 bases between. The CDR3 runs to 12 residues. Germline CDR1 is SNHLY and CDR2 is FYNNEI.

This clone was seen a few times. The chain links TRBV7-4 to TRBJ1-4, with 7 nucleotides matching TRBD1. This CDR3 is 14 amino acids long. Losses at the gene ends were 5 bases for V and 6 bases for J; bases not matched to a gene: 6. Per the germline V gene, CDR1 is SGHVT and CDR2 is SQSDAQ. In DNA form, the CDR3 reads TGTGCCAGCAGCATACAGGGGAGAGATGAAAAACTGTTTTTT. Encoded protein: CASSIQGRDEKLFF. Full variable domain (missing parts from reference TRBV7-4 and TRBJ1-4): GAGVSQSPRYKVAKRGRDVALRCDSISGHVTLYWYRQTLGQGSEVLTYSQSDAQRDKSGRPSGRFSAERPERSVSTLKIQRTEQGDSAVYLCASSIQGRDEKLFFGSGTQLSVL.

The V gene is TRBV19, the J gene TRBJ1-1; D is undetermined. V lost 6 bases and J 4 bases, leaving 12 bases between the germline ends. The CDR3 consists of 13 residues. Looked up from germline, CDR1 is LNHDA and CDR2 is SQIVND (reference sequence). CDR3 sequence (DNA): TGTGCCAGTAGACAATTGGGAGGCACTGAAGCTTTCTTT. It is translated as CASRQLGGTEAFF. The variable domain in full, completed from reference TRBV19 and TRBJ1-1, reads DGGITQSPKYLFRKEGQNVTLSCEQNLNHDAMYWYRQDPGQGLRLIYYSQIVNDFQKGDIAEGYSVSREKKESFPLTVTSAQKNPTAFYLCASRQLGGTEAFFGQGTRLTVV.

J is TRBJ1-3 and V is TRBV27; D remains unclear. Trimming removed 6 bases from V and 7 bases from J, with 7 bases in between. The V gene's germline CDR1 is MNHEY and CDR2 SMNVEV (reference sequence). This CDR3 contains 11 residues. CDR3 in amino acids: CASRSRNTIYF. Here the CDR3 DNA reads TGTGCCAGCAGGTCGCGGAACACCATATATTTT.

By share, this clone ranks as large. The chain combines TRBV5-6 with TRBJ1-2, with D unclear. This CDR3 has 13 amino acids. Germline values: CDR1 SGHDT, CDR2 YYEEEE. V lost 1 base to trimming and J lost 8 bases, with 12 bases between them. CDR3 in amino acids: CASSLYPSSGYTF. DNA of the CDR3: TGTGCCAGCAGCTTGTATCCGTCAAGCGGCTACACCTTC.

This chain joins TRBV27 and TRBJ2-1, with 13 bases that match TRBD2. Germline trimming cut 5 bases from V and 4 bases from J; bases unmatched to any gene: 5. CDR3 length equals 16 residues. Per the germline V gene, CDR1 is MNHEY and CDR2 is SMNVEV (reference sequence). The CDR3 here is CASSDGTSGEYNEQFF. CDR3 DNA sequence: TGTGCCAGCAGTGACGGGACTAGCGGGGAATACAATGAGCAGTTCTTC.

This sequence joins TRBV6-5 and TRBJ1-1, with D tentatively TRBD1 (6 bases). Trimming left V 8 bases short and J 8 bases short, with 12 bases between. This CDR3 contains 11 residues. Germline CDR1 is MNHEY and CDR2 is SVGAGI. The CDR3 region has the DNA TGTGCCAGCGGCCTCGGGACAGAAGCTTTCTTT. Translated, it gives CASGLGTEAFF.

Here the CDR3 DNA reads TGTGCCATCAGTGAGGGGACAGGGGGAGGCTACACCTTC. It yields the protein CAISEGTGGGYTF. The rearrangement uses TRBV10-3 and TRBJ1-2, with 11 bases that match TRBD1. With V trimmed by 2 bases and J by 8 bases, 1 base remained unmatched. CDR1 and CDR2 from the germline V gene are ENHRY and SYGVKD. The CDR3 consists of 13 residues.